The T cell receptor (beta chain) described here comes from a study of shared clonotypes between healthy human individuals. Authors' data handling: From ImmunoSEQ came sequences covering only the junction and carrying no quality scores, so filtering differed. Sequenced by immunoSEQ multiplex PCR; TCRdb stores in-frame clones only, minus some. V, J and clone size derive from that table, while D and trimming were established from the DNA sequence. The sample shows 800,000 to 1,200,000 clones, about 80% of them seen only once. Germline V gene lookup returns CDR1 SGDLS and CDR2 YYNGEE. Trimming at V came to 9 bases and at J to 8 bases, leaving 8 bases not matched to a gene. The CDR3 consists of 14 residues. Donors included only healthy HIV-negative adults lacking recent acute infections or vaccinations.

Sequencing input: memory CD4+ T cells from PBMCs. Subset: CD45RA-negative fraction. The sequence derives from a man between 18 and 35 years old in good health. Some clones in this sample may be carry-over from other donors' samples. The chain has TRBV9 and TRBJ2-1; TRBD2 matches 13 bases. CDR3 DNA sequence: TGTGCCAACACTAGCGGGAGGGCCGGCCATGAGCAGTTCTTC. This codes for CANTSGRAGHEQFF.